These 8 T cell receptor beta chains came from one sample sequenced in a study of regulatory dendritic cells for organ transplantation. Libraries were prepared by immunoSEQ multiplex PCR; TCRdb keeps only in-frame clonotypes and omits some of them. The sample has under 40,000 clones, 75% to 95% seen once. The sequenced sample was naive CD8+ T cells from blood. The subset here: CD45RA+ naive T cells. These receptor sequences come from a human donor in good health.

This clone is a singleton in its sample. This chain connects TRBV5-4 to TRBJ2-1, with D possibly being TRBD2 (5 bases). Trimming stripped 4 bases from V and 8 bases from J, with 13 bases between. The CDR3 runs to 13 residues. Looked up from germline, CDR1 is SGHNT and CDR2 is YYREEE (reference sequence). The CDR3 protein is CASSREGYDEQFF. CDR3 DNA sequence: TGTGCCAGCAGCCGAGAGGGATACGATGAGCAGTTCTTC.

The rearrangement uses TRBV7-9 and TRBJ1-5, with D hard to call. Germline lookup yields CDR1 SEHNR and CDR2 FQNEAQ (reference sequence). The length of the CDR3 is 12 residues. Trimming removed 6 bases from V and 7 bases from J, with 10 bases in between. The chain's CDR3 is CASRLESQPQHF. DNA of the CDR3: TGTGCCAGCAGATTGGAATCACAGCCCCAGCATTTT.

The chain carries TRBV2 and TRBJ2-6; 8 bases fit TRBD1. V was pared by 6 bases and J by 0 bases, with 10 bases of the junction left unmatched. CDR3 length: 18 amino acids. From germline, CDR1 is SNHLY and CDR2 FYNNEI. The chain's CDR3 is CASSQDRAFSSGANVLTF. The CDR3 region has the DNA TGTGCCAGCAGCCAGGACAGGGCCTTCAGCTCTGGGGCCAACGTCCTGACTTTC.

This clone was observed a single time. V usage is TRBV7-9 and J usage is TRBJ2-4, with D uncertain. Germline assignment: CDR1 SEHNR and CDR2 FQNEAQ (reference sequence). The CDR3 runs 15 residues. The V end was cut by 7 bases, the J end by 0 bases, with 13 bases between. In DNA form, the CDR3 reads TGTGCCAGCACCCCTCCCGGAAGAGCCAAAAACATTCAGTACTTC. Amino acid sequence: CASTPPGRAKNIQYF.

The CDR3 protein is CASSEKRDRDDEAFF. CDR3 bases: TGTGCCAGCAGTGAAAAGAGGGACAGGGACGATGAAGCTTTCTTT. This rearrangement joins TRBV25-1 to TRBJ1-1; TRBD1 aligns across 9 bases. Looked up from germline, CDR1 is MGHDK and CDR2 is SYGVNS. V lost 2 bases to trimming and J lost 7 bases; unmatched junction nucleotides: 8. This CDR3 has 15 residues.

This clone appeared once. V is TRBV4-1 and J is TRBJ2-1; TRBD2 aligns across 7 bases. CDR3 length: 15 residues. Germline V gene lookup returns CDR1 MGHRA and CDR2 YSYEKL. V lost 4 bases to trimming and J lost 8 bases; unmatched junction nucleotides: 11. CDR3 DNA sequence: TGCGCCAGCAGCCCCGGGACTACTGTTAGAGATGAGCAGTTCTTC. Translating it yields CASSPGTTVRDEQFF.

The chain has TRBV18 and TRBJ1-2; D call uncertain. Trimming left V 2 bases short and J 2 bases short, with 3 bases between. Germline V gene lookup returns CDR1 KGHSH and CDR2 LQKENI. CDR3 size: 12 residues. The CDR3 reads CASSPDNYGYTF. The DNA of the CDR3 is TGTGCCAGCTCACCAGACAACTATGGCTACACCTTC.

This chain uses TRBV15 with TRBJ1-1; D is uncertain. The CDR3 has 14 residues. V lost 8 bases, J lost 5 bases, and 18 bases lay in between. CDR1 and CDR2 from the germline V gene are LNHNV and YYDKDF (reference sequence). CDR3 in amino acids: CATARQRSGTEAFF. The CDR3 DNA follows: TGTGCCACCGCTCGACAAAGATCGGGTACTGAAGCTTTCTTT.